What follows describes a single TCR beta chain. Its antigen is not known. The data originate from a study of beta chain features in type 1 diabetes. Isolated RNA was reverse transcribed in full, so expressed TCRB transcripts were sequenced. Only in-frame clones appear in the TCRdb table, and some are missing; sequencing was by immunoSEQ multiplex PCR. Of roughly 260,000 clones in the sample, around 21% were seen once. Study-level findings and limits: For Type 1 diabetes patients, all four CD4+ subsets carried TCRB CDR3s that were moderately but significantly shorter.

V dropped 1 base and J dropped 5; count of bases not matched to a gene: 5. Germline loops: CDR1 SGHRS, CDR2 YFSETQ. CDR3 size: 15 residues. The sequenced sample consisted of naive CD4+ T cells from blood. The V gene is TRBV5-1, the J gene TRBJ2-1; TRBD2 aligns across 8 bases. The origin of this receptor is a woman aged 40 to 50 with type 1 diabetes. The CDR3 region is CASSLRLAGNNEQFF. CDR3 coding DNA: TGCGCCAGCAGCTTGAGGCTAGCGGGCAACAATGAGCAGTTCTTC.